This TCR beta chain was profiled in a study of OX40 agonist ivuxolimab in advanced cancers. Study-wide results and limits: Dose levels from 0.1 to 3.0 mg/kg saw CD4+ and CD8+ blood T cells expand clonally by week 6.

Trimming removed 4 bases from V and 5 bases from J, with 15 bases in between. Germline assignment: CDR1 SGHAT and CDR2 FQNNGV. This CDR3 comprises 14 residues. Clones were sequenced by immunoSEQ multiplex PCR, and TCRdb holds only the in-frame ones, with some missing. The sample records some 81,000 clones, 80% to 90% being singletons. Concerning this clone itself: The antigen is unknown.

The source material was CD4+ or CD8+ T cells sorted from blood, sampled in a trial of the OX40 agonist ivuxolimab. This clonotype originated in an adult with an advanced solid tumor such as melanoma, head and neck, liver or kidney cancer. This chain uses TRBV11-2 with TRBJ2-7; a possible D gene is TRBD2 (5 bases). This CDR3 is CASSSLRAPHEQYF. CDR3 sequence (DNA): TGTGCCAGCAGCTCGTTGCGGGCCCCACACGAGCAGTACTTC.